This TCR beta chain derives from a study of blood T cells in healthy people across ages. Study-wide results and limits: While age rose, TCR beta diversity per million T cells dropped in a roughly linear way.

Then a second PCR, running roughly 7 to 11 cycles, was carried out with a sample-barcoded 5' primer and a J-beta primer mix. One entry per CDR3 protein, called by TCRdb with MiXCR from the 5' RACE reads. The sample lists 1.5 million to 2 million distinct CDR3 sequences; about 28% were seen once. Per sample, no less than 5.5 micrograms of total RNA were extracted. As to this clonotype: Its antigen is undetermined.

The CDR3 spans 20 residues. The V and J ends lost 0 bases and 0 bases respectively, with 23 bases between them. CDR1 and CDR2 (germline): SGHDN, FVKESK. The chain couples TRBV14 to TRBJ1-1; D is unresolved. The TCR comes from a woman in her twenties or thirties in good health. The sample consisted of blood. The CDR3 bases are TGTGCCAGCAGCCAAGAAGGATGGGCTGGGCTCACGTACATGAACACTGAAGCTTTCTTT. It encodes CASSQEGWAGLTYMNTEAFF.